The entry that follows covers one TCR beta chain sequence. Its antigen is as yet unknown. The table came from immunoSEQ multiplex PCR; TCRdb's copy has only in-frame clones and leaves some out. The sample lists 90,000 to 95,000 clones, around 90% occurring once. The V end was cut by 1 base, the J end by 6 bases, with 13 bases between. The CDR3 consists of 14 residues. Germline CDR1 MDHEN, CDR2 SYDVKM. The data are from a study of T cells in localized non-small cell lung cancer. Study-level results: Researchers found a median roughly 56 of the top 100 tumor clones in adjacent lung. Investigators sequenced only a single tumor region, leaving heterogeneity possible. Adjacent uninvolved lung had the highest clonality, suggesting focused antigen responses.

This TCR derives from a woman aged 40-70 years with stage II squamous cell lung carcinoma. This chain links TRBV28 with TRBJ2-7; D is perhaps TRBD2 (6 bases). The specimen was PBMCs, collected before any cancer treatment. The CDR3 spells CASSLYTKAGEQYF. The CDR3 DNA sequence: TGTGCCAGCAGTTTATACACTAAAGCGGGCGAGCAGTACTTC.